The text below deals with one TCR beta chain. The data were taken from a study of blood T cell repertoires in COVID-19. Study information: Acute-phase and convalescent COVID-19 samples originated in the United States, Italy and Spain.

Data came from immunoSEQ multiplex PCR; TCRdb stores just in-frame clones and leaves some out. Counted here are 100,000 to 150,000 clones, more than 70% occurring once; the ten biggest clones make up around 3.2%. Germline CDR1 is SGHVS and CDR2 is FQNEAQ. There are 11 residues in the CDR3. Trimming pared 3 bases from V and 7 bases from J, leaving 4 bases between. Seattle patients were enrolled while actively infected and followed longitudinally. This chain uses TRBV7-8 with TRBJ2-1; the D is unclear. The sequence derives from a woman older than 75 with COVID-19, enrolled during active disease. What was sequenced was peripheral blood. The chain's CDR3 is CASSFRNEQFF. As DNA, the CDR3 is TGTGCCAGCAGCTTTCGGAATGAGCAGTTCTTC.